This T cell receptor beta chain is drawn from a study of cytomegalovirus exposure and HLA in healthy donors. 60 Vbeta and 13 Jbeta primers were used in PCR. Data came from immunoSEQ multiplex PCR; TCRdb stores just in-frame clones and leaves some out. The sample has approximately 110,000 clones, around 72% seen once. Overall study findings and caveats: In vitro work confirmed that three CMV-associated chains recognize CMV antigens. There was a cluster of highly shared sequence variants that was likely a sequencing artifact.

Germline CDR1 is SGHNT and CDR2 is YENEEA. The V and J ends lost 8 bases and 13 bases, in that order; junction bases with no gene match: 10. The CDR3 runs 14 residues. Concerning this clone: The antigen is not known.

Specimen: PBMCs. This rearrangement joins TRBV11-3 to TRBJ2-1; 14 bases agree with TRBD2. The receptor comes from a male donor in good health and CMV-seronegative. CDR3 loop: CASGATSGRADQFF. The CDR3, as DNA: TGTGCCAGCGGTGCGACTAGCGGGAGGGCCGACCAGTTCTTC. The full variable domain, in which reference TRBV11-3 and TRBJ2-1 provide the parts outside the CDR3, is EAGVVQSPRYKIIEKKQPVAFWCNPISGHNTLYWYLQNLGQGPELLIRYENEEAVDDSQLPKDRFSAERLKGVDSTLKIQPAELGDSAVYLCASGATSGRADQFFGPGTRLTVL.